This TCR beta chain derives from a study of regulatory T cells in long-lasting Graves disease. Study observations and caveats: Small sample size may have lowered accuracy. Less diverse TCR repertoires were seen in persistent Graves' patients than in newly diagnosed ones.

The sample holds many counts of this clonotype. Its antigen is not identified. The time point here: newly diagnosed GD, antithyroid drugs for less than 3 months. Extracted PBMC RNA gave rise to the TCR library. This CDR3 is 13 amino acids long. V lost 3 bases, J lost 1 base, and 6 bases lay in between. CDR1 and CDR2 (germline): LGHDT, YNNKEL (reference sequence). Investigators prepared the TCR beta libraries by applying iRepertoire HTBI primers and Arm-PCR of CDR3 regions. TCRdb reprocessed the multiplex PCR reads with MiXCR, giving one entry per CDR3 protein. The sample contains about 400,000 distinct CDR3 sequences, over 12% of which appear only once. These data were also reused for a study on T cells in Graves' hyperthyroidism and ophthalmopathy. Turning to that study: Clinical symptoms, serum thyroxine and TRAb, thyroid ultrasound and orbital computed tomography were used for the diagnoses.

The receptor was derived from a woman aged 40 to 50 with Graves disease. Sequencing was performed on peripheral blood mononuclear cells (PBMCs), taken at new diagnosis, from a patient treated with antithyroid drugs. This sequence joins TRBV3-1 and TRBJ2-5, with D hard to call. This CDR3 is CASSHDTQETQYF. CDR3 sequence (DNA): TGTGCCAGCAGCCATGACACCCAAGAGACCCAGTACTTC.